These 27 T cell receptor beta chains were sequenced from one sample in a study of blood T cell repertoires in COVID-19. The data were produced by immunoSEQ multiplex PCR, yet TCRdb's version contains in-frame clones alone and is incomplete. Of 200,000 to 300,000 clones listed, about 81% are singletons. Sequencing was performed on peripheral blood. All receptors come from a woman aged 55 to 70 with active or convalescent COVID-19.

CDR3 sequence: CASSFDPNRGSGANVLTF. In DNA form, the CDR3 reads TGTGCCAGCAGTTTCGACCCAAACCGGGGGTCTGGGGCCAACGTCCTGACTTTC. The rearrangement joins TRBV6-2 or TRBV6-3 to TRBJ2-6; D possibly corresponds to TRBD2 (6 bases). Germline values: CDR1 MNHEY, CDR2 SVGEGT. With 4 bases removed from V and 1 base from J, the gap between germline ends came to 17 bases. This CDR3 spans 18 amino acids.

This clone was observed a handful of times. J is TRBJ2-2 and V is TRBV5-1; 9 bases are shared with TRBD1. Trimming cost V 0 bases and J 6 bases; bases outside gene matches: 18. The CDR3 spans 20 residues. The V gene's germline CDR1 is SGHRS and CDR2 YFSETQ. The CDR3 reads CASSLGALTGGATASGELFF. CDR3 nucleotide sequence: TGCGCCAGCAGCTTGGGGGCCCTTACAGGGGGCGCGACGGCGTCCGGGGAGCTGTTTTTT.

This sequence joins TRBV5-5 and TRBJ1-2; 9 nucleotides agree with TRBD1. The CDR3 spans 13 residues. V trimming: 4 bases; J trimming: 8 bases; junction bases outside the gene matches: 6. Germline values: CDR1 SGHKS, CDR2 YYEKEE (reference sequence). CDR3 DNA: TGTGCCAGCAGCCCGCGGACAGGGGACGGCTACACCTTC. This translates into CASSPRTGDGYTF.

The V gene is TRBV11-3, the J gene TRBJ2-5, with unresolved D. Germline lookup yields CDR1 SGHNT and CDR2 YENEEA. The CDR3 is 13 residues long. Trimming cost V 3 bases and J 4 bases, with 9 bases left between them. The CDR3 loop reads CASSLMGLETQYF. CDR3 coding DNA: TGTGCCAGCAGCTTGATGGGCTTAGAGACCCAGTACTTC.

This rearrangement joins TRBV19 to TRBJ1-6, with D tentatively TRBD1 (5 bases). Trimming removed 5 bases from V and 8 bases from J, with 10 bases in between. Germline values: CDR1 LNHDA, CDR2 SQIVND (reference sequence). The CDR3 loop spans 13 amino acids. CDR3 loop: CASSGRVDSPLHF. For the CDR3, the DNA is TGTGCCAGTAGTGGCAGGGTTGATTCACCCCTCCACTTT. The whole variable domain, remainder taken from reference TRBV19 and TRBJ1-6, is DGGITQSPKYLFRKEGQNVTLSCEQNLNHDAMYWYRQDPGQGLRLIYYSQIVNDFQKGDIAEGYSVSREKKESFPLTVTSAQKNPTAFYLCASSGRVDSPLHFGNGTRLTVT.

This clone was observed a handful of times. The CDR3 DNA is TGTGCCAGCTCACCAAACTCTATAGGGGCGACCACTGAAGCTTTCTTT. Translating it yields CASSPNSIGATTEAFF. This chain connects TRBV18 to TRBJ1-1; perhaps TRBD1 as D (5 bases). The V end lost 2 bases, the J end lost 4 bases, and 17 bases lay between the germline ends. The CDR3 consists of 16 residues. The V gene's germline CDR1 is KGHSH and CDR2 LQKENI.

This clone was picked up a small number of times. This chain uses TRBV6-2 or TRBV6-3 with TRBJ2-5; TRBD2 matches 8 bases. The CDR3 contains 14 residues. Unmatched junction bases numbered 7, after V lost 5 bases and J lost 5 bases. Germline-derived CDR1 and CDR2 are MNHEY and SVGEGT. The CDR3 here is CASSDGLAWETQYF. The CDR3 DNA reads TGTGCCAGCAGTGACGGACTAGCTTGGGAGACCCAGTACTTC.

This clone appeared once. CDR3 region: CASSLARVDGYTF. CDR3 sequence (DNA): TGTGCCAGCAGCTTAGCCAGGGTGGATGGCTACACCTTC. The chain combines TRBV7-9 with TRBJ1-2, with D possibly TRBD1 on 5 matching bases. The ends were cut back, 0 bases at V and 6 bases at J, with 8 bases in the middle. This CDR3 comprises 13 residues. CDR1 SEHNR and CDR2 FQNEAQ come from the germline V gene (reference sequence).

The rearrangement uses TRBV10-1 and TRBJ1-1, with 7 bases that match TRBD1. The CDR3 has 13 amino acids. With 5 bases clipped from V and 4 bases from J, the junction kept 4 bases outside the gene matches. Germline CDR1 reads WNHNN; CDR2 reads SYGVQD (reference sequence). The CDR3 reads CASSSGQFTEAFF. The CDR3 DNA follows: TGCGCCAGCAGTTCGGGACAGTTCACTGAAGCTTTCTTT.

This clone appeared many times. The chain joins TRBV27 to TRBJ1-1; D gene uncertain. This CDR3 region has 14 residues. Deletions cut 6 bases from V and 1 base from J, with 12 bases between. The V gene's germline CDR1 is MNHEY and CDR2 SMNVEV (reference sequence). CDR3 bases: TGTGCCAGCAGCCATTTAGAAGAGAACACTGAAGCTTTCTTT. This gives the protein CASSHLEENTEAFF.

The chain recombines TRBV11-2 with TRBJ2-7; TRBD1 matches at 9 bases. J was trimmed by 4 bases and V by 3 bases; bases with no gene match: 13. The V gene's germline CDR1 is SGHAT and CDR2 FQNNGV. The CDR3 loop spans 17 amino acids. CDR3 nucleotide sequence: TGTGCCAGCAGCTTGGGGAAACCGGGACAGGGATGGTACGAGCAGTACTTC. Translation: CASSLGKPGQGWYEQYF.

V and J are TRBV9 and TRBJ1-2, with D tentatively TRBD1 (5 bases). Trimming removed 2 bases from V and 3 bases from J, with 14 bases in between. This CDR3 has 15 residues. Germline CDR1 SGDLS, CDR2 YYNGEE. Here the CDR3 DNA reads TGTGCCAGCAGCGTTGGGTATTGGGGGGACTATGGCTACACCTTC. Amino acids: CASSVGYWGDYGYTF. Filled out from reference TRBV9 and TRBJ1-2, the complete variable domain reads DSGVTQTPKHLITATGQRVTLRCSPRSGDLSVYWYQQSLDQGLQFLIQYYNGEERAKGNILERFSAQQFPDLHSELNLSSLELGDSALYFCASSVGYWGDYGYTFGSGTRLTVV.

This sequence joins TRBV10-1 and TRBJ1-2; 8 bases line up with TRBD1. Germline V lookup: CDR1 WNHNN, CDR2 SYGVQD (reference sequence). CDR3 length equals 14 residues. The V and J ends lost 3 bases and 5 bases, in that order; junction bases with no gene match: 5. Here the CDR3 reads CASSDGQGPYGYTF. DNA of the CDR3: TGCGCCAGCAGTGATGGACAGGGCCCATATGGCTACACCTTC.

This clone was observed once. This sequence joins TRBV11-2 and TRBJ2-1; D perhaps matches TRBD1 (6 bases). Looked up from germline, CDR1 is SGHAT and CDR2 is FQNNGV. The CDR3 totals 14 residues. The V end was cut by 1 base, the J end by 8 bases, with 12 bases between. CDR3 protein: CASSLGYPGDEQFF. In DNA, the CDR3 is TGTGCCAGCAGCTTAGGCTACCCAGGGGATGAGCAGTTCTTC.

The chain carries TRBV19 and TRBJ1-5; no clear D. The CDR3 covers 16 residues. Germline values: CDR1 LNHDA, CDR2 SQIVND (reference sequence). V lost 6 bases to trimming and J lost 0 bases, with 15 bases between them. The DNA for the CDR3 is TGTGCCAGTAGCCGACTAAGGGAGATTAGCAATCAGCCCCAGCATTTT. It codes for CASSRLREISNQPQHF.

The chain uses TRBV2 and TRBJ1-2; TRBD1 matches at 10 bases. Germline CDR1 reads SNHLY; CDR2 reads FYNNEI. After removal of 5 bases from V and 7 bases from J, the junction contained 4 bases not matched to a gene. The CDR3 covers 13 residues. In nucleotides, the CDR3 is TGTGCCAGCAGTCCCCGGACAGGGGGTGGCTACACCTTC. Its translation: CASSPRTGGGYTF. The whole variable domain, filled in from reference TRBV2 and TRBJ1-2, reads EPEVTQTPSHQVTQMGQEVILRCVPISNHLYFYWYRQILGQKVEFLVSFYNNEISEKSEIFDDQFSVERPDGSNFTLKIRSTKLEDSAMYFCASSPRTGGGYTFGSGTRLTVV.

The chain has TRBV5-4 and TRBJ1-4; weak D call: TRBD1 (6 bases). V gave up 2 bases and J gave up 0 bases, with 11 bases separating them. The CDR3 is 16 amino acids. CDR1 is SGHNT, CDR2 YYREEE, per germline (reference sequence). The CDR3 protein is CASSLSAGATNEKLFF. As DNA, the CDR3 is TGTGCCAGCAGCTTATCGGCAGGGGCAACTAATGAAAAACTGTTTTTT. Full variable domain (remainder filled in from reference TRBV5-4 and TRBJ1-4): ETGVTQSPTHLIKTRGQQVTLRCSSQSGHNTVSWYQQALGQGPQFIFQYYREEENGRGNFPPRFSGLQFPNYSSELNVNALELDDSALYLCASSLSAGATNEKLFFGSGTQLSVL.

This rearrangement joins TRBV12-5 to TRBJ1-1, with TRBD1 matching 9 bases. The CDR3 is 12 residues long. Germline V gene lookup returns CDR1 LGHNT and CDR2 FRNRAP. V was clipped by 1 base and J by 10 bases; unmatched bases: 1. The CDR3 DNA follows: TGTGCTAGTGGTTTGGGACAGGGGGGAGCTTTCTTT. Its protein product is CASGLGQGGAFF.

In its sample, this clone was seen a few times. V is TRBV7-9 and J is TRBJ1-1; 9 nucleotides match TRBD1. The CDR3 covers 16 residues. The V gene's germline CDR1 is SEHNR and CDR2 FQNEAQ (reference sequence). The junction had 12 bases not matched to a gene; V was cut back by 5 bases and J by 5 bases. The CDR3 here is CASSRPDRGRSTEAFF. CDR3 coding DNA: TGTGCCAGCAGCCGTCCGGACAGGGGAAGGAGTACTGAAGCTTTCTTT.

CDR3: CASSLVEGKLFF. The CDR3 DNA sequence: TGTGCCAGCAGCCTTGTAGAGGGAAAACTGTTTTTT. The V and J genes are TRBV14 and TRBJ1-4; D is ambiguous. The CDR3 has 12 residues. Germline assignment: CDR1 SGHDN and CDR2 FVKESK. Trimming removed 4 bases from V and 10 bases from J, with 10 bases in between.

This chain links TRBV19 with TRBJ1-5, with D tentatively TRBD1 (6 bases). V lost 3 bases and J lost 4, with 13 bases in between. The CDR3 totals 15 residues. Germline-derived CDR1 and CDR2 are LNHDA and SQIVND (reference sequence). CDR3 sequence: CASSIQGLENQPQHF. The CDR3 region has the DNA TGTGCCAGTAGTATTCAGGGGTTGGAGAATCAGCCCCAGCATTTT. Full variable domain (rest looked up from reference TRBV19 and TRBJ1-5): DGGITQSPKYLFRKEGQNVTLSCEQNLNHDAMYWYRQDPGQGLRLIYYSQIVNDFQKGDIAEGYSVSREKKESFPLTVTSAQKNPTAFYLCASSIQGLENQPQHFGDGTRLSIL.

The chain carries TRBV6-6 and TRBJ1-1; TRBD1 might be the D (5 bases). This CDR3 contains 14 residues. V was clipped by 2 bases and J by 5 bases, with 12 bases between them. Germline CDR1 is MNHNY and CDR2 is SVGAGI (reference sequence). As DNA, the CDR3 is TGTGCCAGCAGTTACCTGGGGGAGGGAACTGAAGCTTTCTTT. This encodes CASSYLGEGTEAFF.

The CDR3 DNA follows: TGTGCCAGCAGCTTAGCGCTGGGAGGGCACCAGCCCCAGCATTTT. Translation: CASSLALGGHQPQHF. The chain recombines TRBV7-8 with TRBJ1-5; D ambiguous. Trimming removed 0 bases from V and 7 bases from J, with 13 bases in between. Germline V lookup: CDR1 SGHVS, CDR2 FQNEAQ. The CDR3 consists of 15 residues. The variable domain in full, completed from reference TRBV7-8 and TRBJ1-5, reads GAGVSQSPRYKVAKRGQDVALRCDPISGHVSLFWYQQALGQGPEFLTYFQNEAQLDKSGLPSDRFFAERPEGSVSTLKIQRTQQEDSAVYLCASSLALGGHQPQHFGDGTRLSIL.

This clone was observed a few times. The chain uses TRBV29-1 and TRBJ2-5, with 7 bases lining up with TRBD2. Germline lookup yields CDR1 SQVTM and CDR2 ANQGSEA. The CDR3 contains 14 residues. V shed 4 bases, J shed 0 bases, and the junction held 5 bases outside the gene matches. The CDR3 protein is CSVAAGTHQETQYF. The CDR3 DNA reads TGCAGCGTTGCAGCGGGGACGCACCAAGAGACCCAGTACTTC.

Here the CDR3 DNA reads TGTGCCAGCAGTGAACAGGGGACCATCTACGAGCAGTACTTC. This sequence encodes CASSEQGTIYEQYF. The chain links TRBV2 to TRBJ2-7; possible D gene TRBD1, 6 bases. Germline V gives CDR1 SNHLY, CDR2 FYNNEI. V lost 2 bases to trimming and J lost 3 bases, with 11 bases between them. The CDR3 consists of 14 residues.

The chain uses TRBV5-1 and TRBJ1-1, with D hard to call. Looked up from germline, CDR1 is SGHRS and CDR2 is YFSETQ. The V end was cut by 0 bases, the J end by 9 bases, with 15 bases between. The CDR3 has 14 amino acids. CDR3 sequence (DNA): TGCGCCAGCAGCTTGGCGGGGTTTCAATTGCAAGCTTTCTTT. It codes for CASSLAGFQLQAFF.

The V call is TRBV15, the J call TRBJ2-1; possibly TRBD1 for D (5 bases). CDR1 is LNHNV, CDR2 YYDKDF, per germline (reference sequence). Deletions cut 0 bases from V and 5 bases from J, with 11 bases between. This CDR3 has 15 residues. The DNA for the CDR3 is TGTGCCACCAGCAGAGACCCGACAGTTAACAATGAGCAGTTCTTC. Translation gives CATSRDPTVNNEQFF.